This is a list of T cell receptor beta chains from one sample in a study of OX40 agonist ivuxolimab in advanced cancers. Assay used: immunoSEQ multiplex PCR; TCRdb lists only in-frame clones, some missing. This sample has roughly 77,000 clones; around 85% occur once, and the top ten carry about 4.6%. The sample in question was CD4+ or CD8+ T cells sorted from blood, obtained in a trial of the OX40 agonist ivuxolimab. All receptors derive from an adult with an advanced solid tumor such as melanoma, head and neck, liver or kidney cancer. CDR3s include the opening cysteine and the closing phenylalanine or tryptophan. Where a row states a size, it is once, few, many or the class of an expanded clone; other rows omit it.

NA	TRBJ2-3	TRBV11-3	CASRHRWGDTQYF
NA	TRBJ1-2	TRBV10-2	CASSESGQLYGYTF
NA	TRBJ2-2	TRBV5-1	CASSKAGSEDGELFF
NA	TRBJ2-5	TRBV7-6	CASSSLGTSGAKETQYF
NA	TRBJ2-3	TRBV4-1	CASSRGGSTDTQYF
NA	TRBJ2-7	TRBV4-1	CASSRGLANYEQYF
NA	TRBJ1-6	TRBV27	CASSLGRGLSPLHF
NA	TRBJ1-3	TRBV15	CATSRDQSSGNTIYF
NA	TRBJ1-4	TRBV7-9	CASSLGVGILFF
NA	TRBJ2-1	TRBV6-4	CASSDPRYNEQFF
few	TRBJ2-2	TRBV19	CASREGTGGTGELFF
NA	TRBJ2-1	TRBV6-1	CASSGGLAGNNEQFF
NA	TRBJ2-2	TRBV6-6	CASSYGTARITGELFF
NA	TRBJ1-5	TRBV7-2	CASSPTGVAQPQHF
NA	TRBJ2-5	TRBV6-5	CASSPPRAGGETQYF
NA	TRBJ1-1	TRBV6-5	CASSYGILGTEAFF
NA	TRBJ1-2	TRBV2	CASSEDRGQLSYGYTF
NA	TRBJ2-1	TRBV6-6	CASSLLAYEQFF
NA	TRBJ1-4	TRBV6-5	CASSYSPTGLRKLFF
NA	TRBJ1-2	TRBV27	CASTKQGANGYTF
NA	TRBJ1-3	TRBV6-6	CASSLGTDTGNTIYF
NA	TRBJ2-2	TRBV7-9	CASRTLEAGELFF
NA	TRBJ2-7	TRBV5-1	CASSARAGQGYEQYF
NA	TRBJ2-5	TRBV7-8	CASSLAIGTDQETQYF
NA	TRBJ1-3	TRBV18	CASSPQGASGNTIYF
NA	TRBJ1-5	TRBV15	CATSRETRSPQHF
NA	TRBJ2-1	TRBV6-1	CASSGGRAGRFNEQFF
few	TRBJ2-7	TRBV27	CASGLHEQYF
NA	TRBJ1-4	TRBV4-1	CASSQLTGGGSGAEKLFF
NA	TRBJ1-1	TRBV29-1	CSGDRGVNTEAFF
NA	TRBJ1-1	TRBV11-2	CASSLVRNFEAFF
few	TRBJ2-3	TRBV14	CASSQYTDRANTQYF